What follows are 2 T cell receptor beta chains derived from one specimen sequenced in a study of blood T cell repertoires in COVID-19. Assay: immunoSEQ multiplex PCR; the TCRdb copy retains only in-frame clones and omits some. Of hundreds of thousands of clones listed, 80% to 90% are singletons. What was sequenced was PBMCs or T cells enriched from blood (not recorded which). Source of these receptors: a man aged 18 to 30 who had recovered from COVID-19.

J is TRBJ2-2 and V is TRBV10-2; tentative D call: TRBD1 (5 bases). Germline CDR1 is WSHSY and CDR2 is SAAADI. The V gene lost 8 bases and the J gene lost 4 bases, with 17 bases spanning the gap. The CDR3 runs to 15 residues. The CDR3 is CASGLGGAPTGELFF. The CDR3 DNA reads TGCGCCAGCGGCCTAGGTGGGGCGCCCACCGGGGAGCTGTTTTTT.

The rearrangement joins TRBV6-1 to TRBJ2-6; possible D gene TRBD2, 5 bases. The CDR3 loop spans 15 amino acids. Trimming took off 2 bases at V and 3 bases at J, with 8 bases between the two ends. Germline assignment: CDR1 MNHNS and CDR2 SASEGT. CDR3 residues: CASSERTLGANVLTF. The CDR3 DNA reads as TGTGCCAGCAGTGAAAGGACTCTTGGGGCCAACGTCCTGACTTTC.